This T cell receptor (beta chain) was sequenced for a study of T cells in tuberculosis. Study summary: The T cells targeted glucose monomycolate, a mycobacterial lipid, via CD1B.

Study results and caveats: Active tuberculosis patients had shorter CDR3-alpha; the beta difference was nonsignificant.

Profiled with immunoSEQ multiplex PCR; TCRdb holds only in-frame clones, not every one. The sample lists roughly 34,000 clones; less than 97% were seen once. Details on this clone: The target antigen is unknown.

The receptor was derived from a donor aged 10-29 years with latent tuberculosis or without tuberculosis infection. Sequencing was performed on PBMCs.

The CDR3, as DNA: TGTGCCAGCAGCGATGGGACTAGCGCCTACAATGAGCAGTTCTTC. Protein sequence: CASSDGTSAYNEQFF. The genes are TRBV7-3 and TRBJ2-1; 10 nucleotides agree with TRBD2. The CDR3 is 15 amino acids. Germline-derived CDR1 and CDR2 are SGHTA and FQGTGA. The trim removed 5 bases at V and 2 bases at J, leaving 3 bases unmatched.